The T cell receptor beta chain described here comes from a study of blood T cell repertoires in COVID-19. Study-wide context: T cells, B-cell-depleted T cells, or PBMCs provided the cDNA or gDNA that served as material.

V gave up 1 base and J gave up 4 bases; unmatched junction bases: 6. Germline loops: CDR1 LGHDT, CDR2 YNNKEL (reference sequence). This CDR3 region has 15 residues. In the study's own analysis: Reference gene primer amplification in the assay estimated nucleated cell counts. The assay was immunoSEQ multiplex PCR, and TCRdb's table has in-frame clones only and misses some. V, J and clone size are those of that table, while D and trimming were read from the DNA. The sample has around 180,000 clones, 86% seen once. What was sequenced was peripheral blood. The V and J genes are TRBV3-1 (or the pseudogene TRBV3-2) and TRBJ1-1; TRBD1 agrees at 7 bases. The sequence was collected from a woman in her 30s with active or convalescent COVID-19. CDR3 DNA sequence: TGTGCCAGCAGCCAAGGCCCCAGGGGGATCACTGAAGCTTTCTTT. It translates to CASSQGPRGITEAFF.